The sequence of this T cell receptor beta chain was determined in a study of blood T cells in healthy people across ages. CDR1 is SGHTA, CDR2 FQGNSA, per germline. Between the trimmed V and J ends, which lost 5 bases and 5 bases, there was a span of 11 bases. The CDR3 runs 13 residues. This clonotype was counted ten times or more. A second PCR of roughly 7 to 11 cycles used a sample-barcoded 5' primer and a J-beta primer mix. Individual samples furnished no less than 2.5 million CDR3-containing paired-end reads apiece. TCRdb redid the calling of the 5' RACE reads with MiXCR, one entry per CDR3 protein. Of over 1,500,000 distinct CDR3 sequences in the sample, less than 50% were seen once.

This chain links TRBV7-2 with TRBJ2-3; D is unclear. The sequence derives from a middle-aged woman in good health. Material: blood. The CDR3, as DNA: TGTGCCAGCAGCGGTAACAGTTTAGATACGCAGTATTTT. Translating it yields CASSGNSLDTQYF.